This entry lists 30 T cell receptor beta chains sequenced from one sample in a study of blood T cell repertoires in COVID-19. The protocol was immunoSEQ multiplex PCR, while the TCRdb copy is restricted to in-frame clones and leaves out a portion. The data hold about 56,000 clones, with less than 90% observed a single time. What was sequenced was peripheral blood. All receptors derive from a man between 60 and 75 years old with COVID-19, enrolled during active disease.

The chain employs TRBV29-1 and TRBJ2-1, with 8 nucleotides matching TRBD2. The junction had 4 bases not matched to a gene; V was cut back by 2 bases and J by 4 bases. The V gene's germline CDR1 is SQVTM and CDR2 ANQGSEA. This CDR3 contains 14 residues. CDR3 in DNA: TGCAGCGTTGAAAGCGGGAGAGGTTACAATGAGCAGTTCTTC. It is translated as CSVESGRGYNEQFF.

The CDR3 DNA reads TGTGCCAGCAGCCCCTCCACATATGGCTACACCTTC. Amino acids: CASSPSTYGYTF. This chain joins TRBV14 and TRBJ1-2; D unresolved. V lost 4 bases and J lost 5, with 8 bases in between. The CDR3 is 12 residues long. Per germline, CDR1 SGHDN and CDR2 FVKESK.

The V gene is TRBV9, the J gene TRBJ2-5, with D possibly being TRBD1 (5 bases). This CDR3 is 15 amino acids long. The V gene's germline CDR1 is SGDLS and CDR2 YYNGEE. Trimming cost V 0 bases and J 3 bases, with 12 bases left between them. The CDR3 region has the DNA TGTGCCAGCAGCGTAGGTCTAGGGGCTAAAGAGACCCAGTACTTC. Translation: CASSVGLGAKETQYF.

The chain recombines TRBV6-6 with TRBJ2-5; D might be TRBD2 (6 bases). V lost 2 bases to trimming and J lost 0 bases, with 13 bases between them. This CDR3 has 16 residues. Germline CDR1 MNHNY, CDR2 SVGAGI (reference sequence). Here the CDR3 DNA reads TGTGCCAGCAGTTACGGCCTTGGGGGGTACCAAGAGACCCAGTACTTC. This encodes CASSYGLGGYQETQYF.

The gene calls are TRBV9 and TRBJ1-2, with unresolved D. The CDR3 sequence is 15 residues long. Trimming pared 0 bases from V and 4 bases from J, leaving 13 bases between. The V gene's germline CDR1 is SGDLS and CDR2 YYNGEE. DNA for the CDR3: TGTGCCAGCAGCGTAGTTATCGGCGGAGGCTATGGCTACACCTTC. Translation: CASSVVIGGGYGYTF. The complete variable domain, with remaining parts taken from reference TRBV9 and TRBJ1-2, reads DSGVTQTPKHLITATGQRVTLRCSPRSGDLSVYWYQQSLDQGLQFLIQYYNGEERAKGNILERFSAQQFPDLHSELNLSSLELGDSALYFCASSVVIGGGYGYTFGSGTRLTVV.

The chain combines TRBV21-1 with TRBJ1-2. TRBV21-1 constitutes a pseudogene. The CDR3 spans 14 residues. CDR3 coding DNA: TGTGCCAGCAGCCATCTCGGGAGGGAACATGGCTACACCTTC. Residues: CASSHLGREHGYTF.

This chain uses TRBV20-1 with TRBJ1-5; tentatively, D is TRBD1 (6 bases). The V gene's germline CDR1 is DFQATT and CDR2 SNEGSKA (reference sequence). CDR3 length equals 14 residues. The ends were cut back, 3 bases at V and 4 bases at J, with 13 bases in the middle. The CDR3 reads CSASPTGLNQPQHF. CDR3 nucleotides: TGCAGTGCTAGTCCCACAGGGTTGAATCAGCCCCAGCATTTT.

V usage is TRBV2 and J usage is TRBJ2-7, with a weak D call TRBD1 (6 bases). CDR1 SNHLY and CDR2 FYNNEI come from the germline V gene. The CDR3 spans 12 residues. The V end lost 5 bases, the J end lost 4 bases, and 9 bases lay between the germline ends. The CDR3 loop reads CASSFTGYEQYF. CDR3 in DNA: TGTGCCAGCAGTTTTACAGGGTACGAGCAGTACTTC.

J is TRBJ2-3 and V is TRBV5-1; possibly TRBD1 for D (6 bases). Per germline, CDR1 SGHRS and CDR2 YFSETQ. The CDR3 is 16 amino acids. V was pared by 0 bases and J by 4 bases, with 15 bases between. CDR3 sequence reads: CASSLGRTAGADTQYF. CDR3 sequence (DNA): TGCGCCAGCAGCTTGGGGCGGACAGCAGGTGCAGATACGCAGTATTTT. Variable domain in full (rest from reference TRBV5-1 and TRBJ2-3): KAGVTQTPRYLIKTRGQQVTLSCSPISGHRSVSWYQQTPGQGLQFLFEYFSETQRNKGNFPGRFSGRQFSNSRSEMNVSTLELGDSALYLCASSLGRTAGADTQYFGPGTRLTVL.

The DNA of the CDR3 is TGTGCCAGCTGGCGATATGGAGGGAGGGCGTCTGGCGAAAAACTGTTTTTT. Amino acid sequence: CASWRYGGRASGEKLFF. The gene calls are TRBV6-6 and TRBJ1-4, with unresolved D. Germline loops: CDR1 MNHNY, CDR2 SVGAGI (reference sequence). V lost 8 bases, J lost 8 bases, and 27 bases lay in between. The CDR3 consists of 17 residues.

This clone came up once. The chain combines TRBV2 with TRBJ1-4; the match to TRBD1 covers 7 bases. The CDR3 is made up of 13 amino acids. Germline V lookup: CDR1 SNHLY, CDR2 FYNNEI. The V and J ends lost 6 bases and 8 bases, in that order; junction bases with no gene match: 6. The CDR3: CASRLDRLEKLFF. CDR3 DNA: TGTGCCAGCAGACTGGACAGGCTCGAAAAACTGTTTTTT.

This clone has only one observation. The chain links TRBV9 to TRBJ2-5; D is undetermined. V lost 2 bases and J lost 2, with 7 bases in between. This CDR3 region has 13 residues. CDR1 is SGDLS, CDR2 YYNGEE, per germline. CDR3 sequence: CASSVTTQETQYF. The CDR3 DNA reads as TGTGCCAGCAGCGTCACTACTCAAGAGACCCAGTACTTC.

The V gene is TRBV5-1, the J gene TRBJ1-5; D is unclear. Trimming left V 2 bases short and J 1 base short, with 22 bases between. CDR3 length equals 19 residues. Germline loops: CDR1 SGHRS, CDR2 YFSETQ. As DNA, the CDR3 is TGCGCCAGCAGCTTTTGTGACCTCCCGGCGGGATCCAGCAATCAGCCCCAGCATTTT. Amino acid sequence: CASSFCDLPAGSSNQPQHF.

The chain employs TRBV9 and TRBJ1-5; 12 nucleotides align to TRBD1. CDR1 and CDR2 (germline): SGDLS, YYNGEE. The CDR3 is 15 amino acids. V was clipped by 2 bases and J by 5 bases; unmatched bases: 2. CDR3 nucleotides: TGTGCCAGCAGCGTGGGGACAGGGGGCTATCAGCCCCAGCATTTT. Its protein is CASSVGTGGYQPQHF.

CDR3 in DNA: TGTGCCAGCACCTTTTTCGGCGGGGAAAATGAAAAACTGTTTTTT. It is translated as CASTFFGGENEKLFF. The chain combines TRBV7-9 with TRBJ1-4; D remains unclear. CDR1 and CDR2 from the germline V gene are SEHNR and FQNEAQ (reference sequence). Trimming pared 7 bases from V and 5 bases from J, leaving 17 bases between. The CDR3 sequence is 15 residues long. The whole variable domain, remainder taken from reference TRBV7-9 and TRBJ1-4, is DTGVSQNPRHKITKRGQNVTFRCDPISEHNRLYWYRQTLGQGPEFLTYFQNEAQLEKSRLLSDRFSAERPKGSFSTLEIQRTEQGDSAMYLCASTFFGGENEKLFFGSGTQLSVL.

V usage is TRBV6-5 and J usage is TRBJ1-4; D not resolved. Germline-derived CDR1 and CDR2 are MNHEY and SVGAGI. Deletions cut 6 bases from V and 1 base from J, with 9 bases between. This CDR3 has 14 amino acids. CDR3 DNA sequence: TGTGCCAGCAGCCCGACAATAACTAATGAAAAACTGTTTTTT. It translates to CASSPTITNEKLFF.

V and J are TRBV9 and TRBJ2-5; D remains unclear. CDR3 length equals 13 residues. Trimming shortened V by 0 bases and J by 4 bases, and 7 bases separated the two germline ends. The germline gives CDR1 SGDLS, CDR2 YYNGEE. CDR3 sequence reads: CASSVGLGETQYF. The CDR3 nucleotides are TGTGCCAGCAGCGTAGGGCTAGGAGAGACCCAGTACTTC.

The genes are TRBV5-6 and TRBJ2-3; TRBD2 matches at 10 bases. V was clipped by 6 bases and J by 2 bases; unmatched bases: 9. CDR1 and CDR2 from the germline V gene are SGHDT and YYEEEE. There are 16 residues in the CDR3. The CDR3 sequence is CASTSRLAGHTDTQYF. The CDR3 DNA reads TGTGCCAGCACCTCCCGACTAGCGGGCCACACAGATACGCAGTATTTT.

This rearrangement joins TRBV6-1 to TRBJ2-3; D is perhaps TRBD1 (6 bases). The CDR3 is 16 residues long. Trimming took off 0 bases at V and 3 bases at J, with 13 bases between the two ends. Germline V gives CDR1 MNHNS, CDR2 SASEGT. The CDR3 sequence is CASSEARQGMTDTQYF. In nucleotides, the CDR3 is TGTGCCAGCAGTGAAGCGCGTCAGGGGATGACAGATACGCAGTATTTT.

CDR3 DNA: TGCGCCCGACAGGGGGCGAGCGAGCAGTACTTC. Translation: CARQGASEQYF. The chain has TRBV10-1 and TRBJ2-7; 10 positions agree with TRBD1. CDR1 and CDR2 (germline): WNHNN, SYGVQD (reference sequence). The CDR3 length is 11 residues. Trimming took 11 bases from V and 6 from J; bases not matched to a gene: 4.

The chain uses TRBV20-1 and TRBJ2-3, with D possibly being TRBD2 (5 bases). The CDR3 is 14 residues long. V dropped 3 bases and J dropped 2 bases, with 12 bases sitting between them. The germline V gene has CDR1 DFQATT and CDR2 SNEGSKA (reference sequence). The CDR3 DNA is TGCAGTGCTAGTAAGGAGGCGAACACAGATACGCAGTATTTT. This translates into CSASKEANTDTQYF.

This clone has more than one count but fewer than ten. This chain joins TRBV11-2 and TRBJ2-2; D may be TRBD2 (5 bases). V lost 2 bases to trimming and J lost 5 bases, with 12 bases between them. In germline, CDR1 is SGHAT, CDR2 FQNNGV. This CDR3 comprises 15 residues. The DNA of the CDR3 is TGTGCCAGCAGCTTAAGGGTTAGGAGGACCGGGGAGCTGTTTTTT. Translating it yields CASSLRVRRTGELFF. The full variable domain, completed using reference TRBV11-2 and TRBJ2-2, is EAGVAQSPRYKIIEKRQSVAFWCNPISGHATLYWYQQILGQGPKLLIQFQNNGVVDDSQLPKDRFSAERLKGVDSTLKIQPAKLEDSAVYLCASSLRVRRTGELFFGEGSRLTVL.

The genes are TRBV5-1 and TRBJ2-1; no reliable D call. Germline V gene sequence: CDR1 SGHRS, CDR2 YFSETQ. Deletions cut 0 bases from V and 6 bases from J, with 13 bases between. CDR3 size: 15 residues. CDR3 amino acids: CASSLGLVTRNEQFF. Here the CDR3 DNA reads TGCGCCAGCAGCTTGGGATTAGTTACTCGCAATGAGCAGTTCTTC.

CDR3 nucleotide sequence: TGTGCCAGCAGCGTAAGAGGGGGGGCAAGAGACACCGGGGAGCTGTTTTTT. This encodes CASSVRGGARDTGELFF. J is TRBJ2-2 and V is TRBV9, with D tentatively TRBD2 (7 bases). Trimming shortened V by 1 base and J by 3 bases, and 16 bases separated the two germline ends. There are 17 residues in the CDR3. Looked up from germline, CDR1 is SGDLS and CDR2 is YYNGEE.

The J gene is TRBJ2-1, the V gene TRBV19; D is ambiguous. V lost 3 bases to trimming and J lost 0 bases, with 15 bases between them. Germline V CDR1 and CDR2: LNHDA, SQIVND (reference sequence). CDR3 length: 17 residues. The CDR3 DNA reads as TGTGCCAGTAGTATTAGTTTTACCCCGAGCTCCTACAATGAGCAGTTCTTC. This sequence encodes CASSISFTPSSYNEQFF.

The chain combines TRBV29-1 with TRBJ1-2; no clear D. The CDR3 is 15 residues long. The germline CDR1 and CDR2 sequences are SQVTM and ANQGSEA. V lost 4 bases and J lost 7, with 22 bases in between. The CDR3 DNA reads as TGCAGCGTTGTGAATGTTGCGACGGCGGGCGGTGGCTACACCTTC. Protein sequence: CSVVNVATAGGGYTF. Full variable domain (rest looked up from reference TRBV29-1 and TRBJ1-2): SAVISQKPSRDICQRGTSLTIQCQVDSQVTMMFWYRQQPGQSLTLIATANQGSEATYESGFVIDKFPISRPNLTFSTLTVSNMSPEDSSIYLCSVVNVATAGGGYTFGSGTRLTVV.

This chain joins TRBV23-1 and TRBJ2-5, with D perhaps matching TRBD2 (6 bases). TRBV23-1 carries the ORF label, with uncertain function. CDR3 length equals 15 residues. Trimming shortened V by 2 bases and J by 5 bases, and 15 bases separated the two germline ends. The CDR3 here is CASSQPRGVWETQYF. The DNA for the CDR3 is TGCGCCAGCAGTCAACCCCGCGGGGTATGGGAGACCCAGTACTTC.

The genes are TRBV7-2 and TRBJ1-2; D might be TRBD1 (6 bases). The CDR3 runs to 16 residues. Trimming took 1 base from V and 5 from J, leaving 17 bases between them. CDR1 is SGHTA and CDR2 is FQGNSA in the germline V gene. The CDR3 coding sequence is TGTGCCAGCAGCTTAGACCCACAGGGAGTGCCTTATGGCTACACCTTC. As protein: CASSLDPQGVPYGYTF.

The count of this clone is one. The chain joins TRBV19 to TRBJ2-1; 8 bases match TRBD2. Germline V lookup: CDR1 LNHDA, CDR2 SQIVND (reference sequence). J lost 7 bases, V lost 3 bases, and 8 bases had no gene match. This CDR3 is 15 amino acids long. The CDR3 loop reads CASSISAGAFNEQFF. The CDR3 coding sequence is TGTGCCAGTAGTATCTCAGCGGGGGCCTTTAATGAGCAGTTCTTC.

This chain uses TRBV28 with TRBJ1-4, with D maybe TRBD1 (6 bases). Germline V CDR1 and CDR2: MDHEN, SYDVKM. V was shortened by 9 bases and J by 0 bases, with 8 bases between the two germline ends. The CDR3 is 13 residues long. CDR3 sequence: CASTGTTNEKLFF. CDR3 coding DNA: TGTGCCAGTACAGGGACAACTAATGAAAAACTGTTTTTT. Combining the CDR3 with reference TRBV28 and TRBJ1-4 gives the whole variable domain DVKVTQSSRYLVKRTGEKVFLECVQDMDHENMFWYRQDPGLGLRLIYFSYDVKMKEKGDIPEGYSVSREKKERFSLILESASTNQTSMYLCASTGTTNEKLFFGSGTQLSVL.